The TCR beta chain under discussion was sequenced for a study of cytomegalovirus exposure and HLA in healthy donors. Study-wide background: The approximately 120 validation repertoires were reported in a later analysis to have been generated on the same platform as the approximately 700 first-cohort repertoires. Findings and limits, study-wide: Accounts indicate the classifier identified cytomegalovirus status with strong specificity and sensitivity.

CDR1 and CDR2 (germline): LGHNA, YSLEER. With 0 bases removed from V and 4 bases from J, the gap between germline ends came to 18 bases. The CDR3 totals 17 residues. In regard to this clone: The antigen is undetermined.

Profiling relied on immunoSEQ multiplex PCR, and the TCRdb table lists in-frame clones only, not all of them. The sample has over 90,000 clones; about 95% are singletons. This sequence joins TRBV4-3 and TRBJ1-2; D might be TRBD1 (5 bases). Sequenced sample: PBMCs. This receptor was obtained from a woman under 30 in good health and CMV-seronegative. DNA of the CDR3: TGCGCCAGCAGCCAAGATATCAATCCGGGAGGGACCTATGGCTACACCTTC. Encoded protein: CASSQDINPGGTYGYTF.